This is a list of T cell receptor beta chains from one sample in a study of T cell repertoires in cytomegalovirus infection. TCRdb reanalysed the reads using MiXCR and keeps one entry per CDR3 protein. The sample records 70,000 to 95,000 distinct CDR3 sequences, about 29% being singletons. Their specific antigens are unknown. The sample in question was CD8+ T cells from cultured PBMCs, obtained from culture after CMV antigen stimulation. The receptors derive from a human donor in good health (CMV status not recorded). Some clones in this sample may be carry-over from other donors' samples. CDR3s include the opening cysteine and the closing phenylalanine or tryptophan. A D gene is named only where the DNA matches it firmly. Only part of the rows carry a size: once, few, many, or a class if the clone is expanded.

CDR3 DNA: TGTGCCAGCAGTTCTGGGGGACAGGGACTAAACTATGGCTACACCTTC; CDR3 protein: CASSSGGQGLNYGYTF; CDR3 length: 16; clone size: once; V gene: TRBV12-3/TRBV12-4; D gene: TRBD1; J gene: TRBJ1-2
CDR3 DNA: TGTGCCAGCAGCCGCACGGACCTTCGTTACTCCTACAATGAGCAGTTCTTC; CDR3 protein: CASSRTDLRYSYNEQFF; CDR3 length: 17; clone size: many; V gene: TRBV7-9; D gene: NA; J gene: TRBJ2-1
CDR3 DNA: TGTGCCAGCAGTTCGGCCGGGACAGGGAGACCTGAAGCTTTCTTT; CDR3 protein: CASSSAGTGRPEAFF; CDR3 length: 15; clone size: once; V gene: TRBV27; D gene: TRBD1; J gene: TRBJ1-1
CDR3 DNA: TGTGCCAGTACCCTTGGGAGCTCCTACAATGAGCAGTTCTTC; CDR3 protein: CASTLGSSYNEQFF; CDR3 length: 14; clone size: few; V gene: TRBV19; D gene: NA; J gene: TRBJ2-1
CDR3 DNA: TGTGCCAGCAGGCCAGAAAACAGCAATTCACCCCTCCACTTT; CDR3 protein: CASRPENSNSPLHF; CDR3 length: 14; clone size: many; V gene: TRBV7-9; D gene: NA; J gene: TRBJ1-6
CDR3 DNA: TGTGCCAGCAGCTTAGCTGCACCGGGACAGGGGGTAAACACCATATATTTT; CDR3 protein: CASSLAAPGQGVNTIYF; CDR3 length: 17; clone size: many; V gene: TRBV7-2; D gene: TRBD1; J gene: TRBJ1-3
CDR3 DNA: TGTGCCAGCAGCTTAGCGCTAATGGAGTATGATGAGCAGTTCTTC; CDR3 protein: CASSLALMEYDEQFF; CDR3 length: 15; clone size: NA; V gene: TRBV7-2; D gene: NA; J gene: TRBJ2-1
CDR3 DNA: TGTGCCAGCTCACCGCTTGACAGGGGCGCTAACTATGGCTACACCTTC; CDR3 protein: CASSPLDRGANYGYTF; CDR3 length: 16; clone size: once; V gene: TRBV18; D gene: TRBD1; J gene: TRBJ1-2
CDR3 DNA: TGTGCCAGCAGCTGGGGAGGTTCAGCCATCAACCGCTACACCTTC; CDR3 protein: CASSWGGSAINRYTF; CDR3 length: 15; clone size: NA; V gene: TRBV5-6; D gene: NA; J gene: TRBJ1-2
CDR3 DNA: TGTGCCAGCAGCTTAGTACCAGCGGGGGGAATCAATGAGCAGTTCTTC; CDR3 protein: CASSLVPAGGINEQFF; CDR3 length: 16; clone size: NA; V gene: TRBV7-8; D gene: TRBD2; J gene: TRBJ2-1
CDR3 DNA: TGTGCCAGCAGCTCTAAGGACAGGGAGTACTACAATGAGCAGTTCTTC; CDR3 protein: CASSSKDREYYNEQFF; CDR3 length: 16; clone size: many; V gene: TRBV7-9; D gene: TRBD1; J gene: TRBJ2-1
CDR3 DNA: TGTGCCAGCACCCCAGGGATAGGAGGAATCACTGAAGCTTTCTTT; CDR3 protein: CASTPGIGGITEAFF; CDR3 length: 15; clone size: NA; V gene: TRBV7-8; D gene: NA; J gene: TRBJ1-1
CDR3 DNA: TGTGCCAGCAGTCAGACAGGGGGCGAACTGTTTTTT; CDR3 protein: CASSQTGGELFF; CDR3 length: 12; clone size: NA; V gene: TRBV12-3/TRBV12-4; D gene: TRBD1; J gene: TRBJ1-4
CDR3 DNA: TGTGCCAGCAGCTTAAAGGACAGTTCGAACACCGGGGAGCTGTTTTTT; CDR3 protein: CASSLKDSSNTGELFF; CDR3 length: 16; clone size: few; V gene: TRBV7-3; D gene: NA; J gene: TRBJ2-2
CDR3 DNA: TGTGCCAGCAGCTTGGGTAGAGGGGACACTGAAGCTTTCTTT; CDR3 protein: CASSLGRGDTEAFF; CDR3 length: 14; clone size: NA; V gene: TRBV5-8; D gene: NA; J gene: TRBJ1-1
CDR3 DNA: TGTGCCAGCAGTTCACGACAGGGGGCGCGCTATGGCTACACCTTC; CDR3 protein: CASSSRQGARYGYTF; CDR3 length: 15; clone size: NA; V gene: TRBV27; D gene: TRBD1; J gene: TRBJ1-2
CDR3 DNA: TGTGCCAGCAGCTTAAGGGAGGTCGGGGGGTTCACTGGAAACACCATATATTTT; CDR3 protein: CASSLREVGGFTGNTIYF; CDR3 length: 18; clone size: many; V gene: TRBV7-6; D gene: NA; J gene: TRBJ1-3
CDR3 DNA: TGTGCCAGCAGTTTAGACAGGGCGAACACTGAAGCTTTCTTT; CDR3 protein: CASSLDRANTEAFF; CDR3 length: 14; clone size: many; V gene: TRBV27; D gene: TRBD1; J gene: TRBJ1-1
CDR3 DNA: TGTGCCAGCAGCTTAGCGCTCGGGGGATACACAGATACGCAGTATTTT; CDR3 protein: CASSLALGGYTDTQYF; CDR3 length: 16; clone size: NA; V gene: TRBV7-6; D gene: NA; J gene: TRBJ2-3
CDR3 DNA: TGCAGTGCCGACAGATGGACTAGCGGGGGGTGGGAGCAGTACTTC; CDR3 protein: CSADRWTSGGWEQYF; CDR3 length: 15; clone size: NA; V gene: TRBV20-1; D gene: TRBD2; J gene: TRBJ2-7
CDR3 DNA: TGTGCCAGCAGTAAACAGGGAACGAGCTCCTACGAGCAGTACTTC; CDR3 protein: CASSKQGTSSYEQYF; CDR3 length: 15; clone size: NA; V gene: TRBV2; D gene: NA; J gene: TRBJ2-7
CDR3 DNA: TGCGCCAGCAGCCAATTTTCACAGGGCAAGCAGCCCCAGCATTTT; CDR3 protein: CASSQFSQGKQPQHF; CDR3 length: 15; clone size: few; V gene: TRBV4-1; D gene: NA; J gene: TRBJ1-5
CDR3 DNA: TGTGCCAGCAGTGAACCTTTGGGGAACACTGAAGCTTTCTTT; CDR3 protein: CASSEPLGNTEAFF; CDR3 length: 14; clone size: few; V gene: TRBV2; D gene: NA; J gene: TRBJ1-1
CDR3 DNA: TGTGCCAGCAGCTTAGAGGGGGCAGGTGAGCAGTTCTTC; CDR3 protein: CASSLEGAGEQFF; CDR3 length: 13; clone size: few; V gene: TRBV7-9; D gene: TRBD1; J gene: TRBJ2-1
CDR3 DNA: TGTGCCAGCAGCCTCATGGGCGGGAGCTCTGGAAACACCATATATTTT; CDR3 protein: CASSLMGGSSGNTIYF; CDR3 length: 16; clone size: few; V gene: TRBV12-3/TRBV12-4; D gene: NA; J gene: TRBJ1-3
CDR3 DNA: TGTGCCAGCACCACAGGGAGTGGCTACACCTTC; CDR3 protein: CASTTGSGYTF; CDR3 length: 11; clone size: NA; V gene: TRBV6-5; D gene: NA; J gene: TRBJ1-2
CDR3 DNA: TGTGCCAGCAGCCTATACAGGACAGTGAACACCGGGGAGCTGTTTTTT; CDR3 protein: CASSLYRTVNTGELFF; CDR3 length: 16; clone size: NA; V gene: TRBV7-2; D gene: NA; J gene: TRBJ2-2
CDR3 DNA: TGTGCCAGCAGTTTAAAGGGACAGGGGGCCGGGGGAAACACCATATATTTT; CDR3 protein: CASSLKGQGAGGNTIYF; CDR3 length: 17; clone size: few; V gene: TRBV27; D gene: TRBD1; J gene: TRBJ1-3
CDR3 DNA: TGCGCCAGCAGCCCTACGGACGGGGCTTCACCCCTCCACTTT; CDR3 protein: CASSPTDGASPLHF; CDR3 length: 14; clone size: many; V gene: TRBV4-1; D gene: NA; J gene: TRBJ1-6
CDR3 DNA: TGTGCCAGTAGTACCCGACAGGGTGGCTACACCTTC; CDR3 protein: CASSTRQGGYTF; CDR3 length: 12; clone size: few; V gene: TRBV19; D gene: TRBD1; J gene: TRBJ1-2
CDR3 DNA: TGCGCCAGCAGCCAAGATAGGGGGATGACTAGCGGGGGGAGAGGAGAGACCCAGTACTTC; CDR3 protein: CASSQDRGMTSGGRGETQYF; CDR3 length: 20; clone size: NA; V gene: TRBV4-1; D gene: TRBD2; J gene: TRBJ2-5
CDR3 DNA: TGCGCCAGCAGCTGGGCGAGCGGGGGGTTCTCCTACAATGAGCAGTTCTTC; CDR3 protein: CASSWASGGFSYNEQFF; CDR3 length: 17; clone size: NA; V gene: TRBV5-1; D gene: TRBD2; J gene: TRBJ2-1
CDR3 DNA: TGTGCCAGCAGCTTAGGCCCAGGGGTAGACGAGCAGTACTTC; CDR3 protein: CASSLGPGVDEQYF; CDR3 length: 14; clone size: NA; V gene: TRBV7-9; D gene: NA; J gene: TRBJ2-7
CDR3 DNA: TGTGCCAGCAGCTTAGAGACAGGGGTAAGCTACAATGAGCAGTTCTTC; CDR3 protein: CASSLETGVSYNEQFF; CDR3 length: 16; clone size: NA; V gene: TRBV5-5; D gene: TRBD1; J gene: TRBJ2-1
CDR3 DNA: TGCGCCAGCAGCCAAGTCACTAGCGGGGGCCAAGAGACCCAGTACTTC; CDR3 protein: CASSQVTSGGQETQYF; CDR3 length: 16; clone size: NA; V gene: TRBV4-1; D gene: TRBD2; J gene: TRBJ2-5
CDR3 DNA: TGTGCCAGCAGCCCAGGGCCGGGGAACACTGAAGCTTTCTTT; CDR3 protein: CASSPGPGNTEAFF; CDR3 length: 14; clone size: NA; V gene: TRBV4-1; D gene: NA; J gene: TRBJ1-1
CDR3 DNA: TGTGCCAGCCTAGGACAAGGTTTAACGGCTTTCTTT; CDR3 protein: CASLGQGLTAFF; CDR3 length: 12; clone size: few; V gene: TRBV27; D gene: NA; J gene: TRBJ1-1
CDR3 DNA: TGTGCCAGCTCACTTACCATCTCTACCTACAATGAGCAGTTCTTC; CDR3 protein: CASSLTISTYNEQFF; CDR3 length: 15; clone size: NA; V gene: TRBV18; D gene: NA; J gene: TRBJ2-1
CDR3 DNA: TGTGCCAGCAGCTTAGACCGGGACGGCACTGAAGCTTTCTTT; CDR3 protein: CASSLDRDGTEAFF; CDR3 length: 14; clone size: NA; V gene: TRBV11-1; D gene: NA; J gene: TRBJ1-1
CDR3 DNA: TGTGCCAGCAGCTCGACAGGGGAAGGGGCAACTAATGAAAAACTGTTTTTT; CDR3 protein: CASSSTGEGATNEKLFF; CDR3 length: 17; clone size: once; V gene: TRBV7-6; D gene: TRBD1; J gene: TRBJ1-4
CDR3 DNA: TGTGCCAGTAGTACTCCGGACAGTCGTGGAGCTTTCTTT; CDR3 protein: CASSTPDSRGAFF; CDR3 length: 13; clone size: NA; V gene: TRBV19; D gene: NA; J gene: TRBJ1-1
CDR3 DNA: TGTGCCAGCAGTTTATTCTTACTTGGGACAGGGAACACCGGGGAGCTGTTTTTT; CDR3 protein: CASSLFLLGTGNTGELFF; CDR3 length: 18; clone size: NA; V gene: TRBV28; D gene: TRBD1; J gene: TRBJ2-2
CDR3 DNA: TGTGCCAGCAGTCGCCAGGGGGTTGATACGCAGTATTTT; CDR3 protein: CASSRQGVDTQYF; CDR3 length: 13; clone size: few; V gene: TRBV27; D gene: TRBD1; J gene: TRBJ2-3
CDR3 DNA: TGTGCCAGCAGACCAGGGACAGGGAAGGAAAAACTGTTTTTT; CDR3 protein: CASRPGTGKEKLFF; CDR3 length: 14; clone size: many; V gene: TRBV6-1; D gene: TRBD1; J gene: TRBJ1-4
CDR3 DNA: TGTGCCAGCAGCCCCCCGTTAGTCATGAACACTGAAGCTTTCTTT; CDR3 protein: CASSPPLVMNTEAFF; CDR3 length: 15; clone size: NA; V gene: TRBV7-9; D gene: NA; J gene: TRBJ1-1
CDR3 DNA: TGCAGCGTTGAGGGGGGGCCATTAACTGGGGCCAACGTCCTGACTTTC; CDR3 protein: CSVEGGPLTGANVLTF; CDR3 length: 16; clone size: NA; V gene: TRBV29-1; D gene: NA; J gene: TRBJ2-6
CDR3 DNA: TGTGCCAGCAGCGTAGTCCAGGATACGCAGTATTTT; CDR3 protein: CASSVVQDTQYF; CDR3 length: 12; clone size: NA; V gene: TRBV9; D gene: NA; J gene: TRBJ2-3
CDR3 DNA: TGTGCCAGCAGCTTAGCCTCATTGGACAGGGTCTTCACAGATACGCAGTATTTT; CDR3 protein: CASSLASLDRVFTDTQYF; CDR3 length: 18; clone size: NA; V gene: TRBV13; D gene: TRBD1; J gene: TRBJ2-3
CDR3 DNA: TGTGCCAGCAGCCGTTTCTCGGGACTGAGCTCTGGAAACACCATATATTTT; CDR3 protein: CASSRFSGLSSGNTIYF; CDR3 length: 17; clone size: many; V gene: TRBV7-2; D gene: NA; J gene: TRBJ1-3
CDR3 DNA: TGTGCCACCAGTGATTTAGGGGGGCCGGAGGGGGATACGCAGTATTTT; CDR3 protein: CATSDLGGPEGDTQYF; CDR3 length: 16; clone size: many; V gene: TRBV24-1; D gene: NA; J gene: TRBJ2-3
CDR3 DNA: TGTGCCACCAGCCGTCCACAGGGGAGCGACACTGAAGCTTTCTTT; CDR3 protein: CATSRPQGSDTEAFF; CDR3 length: 15; clone size: NA; V gene: TRBV15; D gene: TRBD1; J gene: TRBJ1-1
CDR3 DNA: TGTGCCAGCAGTTTACACAGGGGCTCCTACAATGAGCAGTTCTTC; CDR3 protein: CASSLHRGSYNEQFF; CDR3 length: 15; clone size: many; V gene: TRBV28; D gene: TRBD1; J gene: TRBJ2-1
CDR3 DNA: TGTGCCAGCAGTTGGGACGGATTAAACACCATATATTTT; CDR3 protein: CASSWDGLNTIYF; CDR3 length: 13; clone size: few; V gene: TRBV28; D gene: NA; J gene: TRBJ1-3